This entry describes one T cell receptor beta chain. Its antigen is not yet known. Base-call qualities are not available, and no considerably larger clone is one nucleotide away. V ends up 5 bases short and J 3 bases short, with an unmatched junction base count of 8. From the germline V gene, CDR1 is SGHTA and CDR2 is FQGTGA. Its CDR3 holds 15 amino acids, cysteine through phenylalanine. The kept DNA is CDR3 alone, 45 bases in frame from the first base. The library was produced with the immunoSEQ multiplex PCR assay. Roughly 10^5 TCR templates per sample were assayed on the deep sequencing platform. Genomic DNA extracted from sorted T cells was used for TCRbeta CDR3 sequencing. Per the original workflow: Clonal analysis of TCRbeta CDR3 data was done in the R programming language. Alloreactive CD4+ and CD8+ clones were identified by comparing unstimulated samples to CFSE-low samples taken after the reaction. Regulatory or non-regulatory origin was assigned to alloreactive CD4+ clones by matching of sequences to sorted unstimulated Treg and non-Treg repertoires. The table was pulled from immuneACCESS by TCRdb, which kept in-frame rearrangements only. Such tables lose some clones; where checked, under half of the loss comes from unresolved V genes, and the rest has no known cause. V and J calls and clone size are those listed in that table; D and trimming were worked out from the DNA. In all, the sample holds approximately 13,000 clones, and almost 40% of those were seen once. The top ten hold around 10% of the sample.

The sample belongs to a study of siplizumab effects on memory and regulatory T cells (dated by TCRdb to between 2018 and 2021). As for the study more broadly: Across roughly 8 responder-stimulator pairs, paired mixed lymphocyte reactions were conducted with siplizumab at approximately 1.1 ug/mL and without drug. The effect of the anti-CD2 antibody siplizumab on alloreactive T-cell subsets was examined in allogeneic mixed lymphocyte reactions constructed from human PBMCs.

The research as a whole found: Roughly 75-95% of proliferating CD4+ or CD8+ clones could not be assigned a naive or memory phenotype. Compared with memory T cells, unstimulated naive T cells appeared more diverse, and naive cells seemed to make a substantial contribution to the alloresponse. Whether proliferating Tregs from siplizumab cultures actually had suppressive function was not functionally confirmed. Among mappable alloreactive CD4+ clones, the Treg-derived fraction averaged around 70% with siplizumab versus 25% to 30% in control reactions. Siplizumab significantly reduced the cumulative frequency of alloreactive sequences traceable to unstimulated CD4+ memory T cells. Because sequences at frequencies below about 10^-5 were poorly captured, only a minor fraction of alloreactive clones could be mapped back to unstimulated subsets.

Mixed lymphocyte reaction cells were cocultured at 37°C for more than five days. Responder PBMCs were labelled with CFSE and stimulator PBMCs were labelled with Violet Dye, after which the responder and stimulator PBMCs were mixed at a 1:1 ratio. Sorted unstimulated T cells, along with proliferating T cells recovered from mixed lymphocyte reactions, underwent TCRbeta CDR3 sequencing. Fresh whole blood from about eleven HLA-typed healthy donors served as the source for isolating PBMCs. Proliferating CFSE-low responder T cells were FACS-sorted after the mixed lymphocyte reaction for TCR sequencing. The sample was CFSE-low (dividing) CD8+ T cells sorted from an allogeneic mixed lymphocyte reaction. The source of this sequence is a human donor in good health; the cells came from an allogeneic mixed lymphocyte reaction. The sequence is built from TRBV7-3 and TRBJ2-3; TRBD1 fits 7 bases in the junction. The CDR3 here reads CASSVTGARTDTQYF. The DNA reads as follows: TGTGCCAGCAGCGTCACAGGGGCGAGAACAGATACGCAGTATTTT.